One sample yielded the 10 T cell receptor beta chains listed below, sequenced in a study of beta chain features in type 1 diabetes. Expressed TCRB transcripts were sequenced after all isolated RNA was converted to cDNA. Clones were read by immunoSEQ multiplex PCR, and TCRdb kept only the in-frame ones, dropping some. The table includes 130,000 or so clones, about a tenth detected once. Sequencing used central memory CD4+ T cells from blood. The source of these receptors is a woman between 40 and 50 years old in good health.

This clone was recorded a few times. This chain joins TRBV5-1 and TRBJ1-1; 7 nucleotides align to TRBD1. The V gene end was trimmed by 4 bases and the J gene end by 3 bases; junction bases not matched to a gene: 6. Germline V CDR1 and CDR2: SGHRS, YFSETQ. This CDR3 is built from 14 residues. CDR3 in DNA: TGCGCCAGCAGCCTGGAGGGGGCGCACACTGAAGCTTTCTTT. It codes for CASSLEGAHTEAFF.

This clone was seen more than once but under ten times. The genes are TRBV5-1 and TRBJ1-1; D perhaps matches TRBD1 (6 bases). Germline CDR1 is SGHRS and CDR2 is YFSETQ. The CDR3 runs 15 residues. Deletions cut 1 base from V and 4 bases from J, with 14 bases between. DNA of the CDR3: TGCGCCAGCAGCTTGATGGGGGCGCCGATCACTGAAGCTTTCTTT. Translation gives CASSLMGAPITEAFF.

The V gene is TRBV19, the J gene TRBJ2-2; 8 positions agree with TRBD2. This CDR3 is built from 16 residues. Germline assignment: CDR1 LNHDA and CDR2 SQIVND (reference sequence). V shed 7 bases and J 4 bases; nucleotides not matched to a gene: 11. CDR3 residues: CASKVRSGGLTGELFF. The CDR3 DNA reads TGTGCCAGTAAAGTAAGGAGCGGGGGCCTCACCGGGGAGCTGTTTTTT.

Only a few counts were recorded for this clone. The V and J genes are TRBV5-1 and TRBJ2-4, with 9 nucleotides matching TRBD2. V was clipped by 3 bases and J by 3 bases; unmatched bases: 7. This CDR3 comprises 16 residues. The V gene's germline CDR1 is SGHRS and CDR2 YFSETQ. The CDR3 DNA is TGCGCCAGCAGCTACGAGGATAGCGGGGGCAAAAACATTCAGTACTTC. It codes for CASSYEDSGGKNIQYF. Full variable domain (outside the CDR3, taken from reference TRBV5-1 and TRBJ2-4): KAGVTQTPRYLIKTRGQQVTLSCSPISGHRSVSWYQQTPGQGLQFLFEYFSETQRNKGNFPGRFSGRQFSNSRSEMNVSTLELGDSALYLCASSYEDSGGKNIQYFGAGTRLSVL.

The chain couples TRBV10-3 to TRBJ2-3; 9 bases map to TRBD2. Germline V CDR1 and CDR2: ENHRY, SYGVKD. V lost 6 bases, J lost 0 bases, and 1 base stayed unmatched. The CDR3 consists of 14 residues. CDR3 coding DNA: TGTGCCATCAGGGCGGGGGGGAGCACAGATACGCAGTATTTT. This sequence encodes CAIRAGGSTDTQYF.

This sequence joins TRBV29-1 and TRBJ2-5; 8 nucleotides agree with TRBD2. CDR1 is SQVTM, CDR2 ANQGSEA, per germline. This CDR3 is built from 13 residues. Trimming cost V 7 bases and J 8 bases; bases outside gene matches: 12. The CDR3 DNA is TGCAGCGCAATAGCGGGATGGGTAGGAACCCAGTACTTC. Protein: CSAIAGWVGTQYF.

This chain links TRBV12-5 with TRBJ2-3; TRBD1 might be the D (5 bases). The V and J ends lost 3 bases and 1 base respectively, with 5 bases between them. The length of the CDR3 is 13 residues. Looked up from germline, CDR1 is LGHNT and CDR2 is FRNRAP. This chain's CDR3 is CASGLGGTDTQYF. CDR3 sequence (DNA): TGTGCTAGTGGTTTAGGGGGCACAGATACGCAGTATTTT.

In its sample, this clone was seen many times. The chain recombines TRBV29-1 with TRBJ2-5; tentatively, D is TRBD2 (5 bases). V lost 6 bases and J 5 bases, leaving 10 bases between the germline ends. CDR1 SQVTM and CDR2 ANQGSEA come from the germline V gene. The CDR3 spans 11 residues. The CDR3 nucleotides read TGCAGCGTGAGGGTCGGGGAGACCCAGTACTTC. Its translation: CSVRVGETQYF.

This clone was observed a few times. The CDR3 here is CASSLSGTPMTGELFF. CDR3 bases: TGTGCCAGCAGCTTGTCCGGGACACCGATGACCGGGGAGCTGTTTTTT. J is TRBJ2-2 and V is TRBV7-2, with a tentative D call TRBD1 (6 bases). Per germline, CDR1 SGHTA and CDR2 FQGNSA. Trimming cost V 3 bases and J 5 bases, with 16 bases left between them. This CDR3 comprises 16 residues. Full variable domain (missing parts from reference TRBV7-2 and TRBJ2-2): GAGVSQSPSNKVTEKGKDVELRCDPISGHTALYWYRQSLGQGLEFLIYFQGNSAPDKSGLPSDRFSAERTGGSVSTLTIQRTQQEDSAVYLCASSLSGTPMTGELFFGEGSRLTVL.

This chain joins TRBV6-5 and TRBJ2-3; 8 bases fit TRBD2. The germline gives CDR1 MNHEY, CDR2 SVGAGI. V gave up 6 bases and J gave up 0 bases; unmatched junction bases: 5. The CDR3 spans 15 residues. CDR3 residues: CASRKAGASTDTQYF. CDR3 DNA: TGTGCCAGCAGGAAAGCGGGGGCGAGCACAGATACGCAGTATTTT.